Listed here is a single T cell receptor beta chain. The data derive from a study of T cell responses to AZD1222 COVID-19 vaccine. TCRdb's copy holds only in-frame clones and misses some; the assay was immunoSEQ multiplex PCR. The repertoire includes more than 110,000 clones, around 93% of them detected once, and 2.8% sits in the top ten. This CDR3 contains 15 residues. Germline V lookup: CDR1 LNHDA, CDR2 SQIVND (reference sequence). V was pared by 10 bases and J by 1 base, with 9 bases of the junction left unmatched. This specimen was peripheral blood, taken on day 0 of AZD1222 vaccination. This sequence originates from an adult in good health. J is TRBJ2-1 and V is TRBV19; 8 bases align to TRBD2. The CDR3: CATGGGYDSYNEQFF. The CDR3 nucleotides are TGTGCCACCGGGGGGGGGTACGATTCCTACAATGAGCAGTTCTTC.